The present T cell receptor beta chain was sequenced within a study of shared T cell receptors in the human thymus. Per germline, CDR1 SQVTM and CDR2 ANQGSEA. V lost 0 bases and J lost 5, with 13 bases in between. This CDR3 has 14 amino acids. Generated by immunoSEQ multiplex PCR, the TCRdb table keeps only in-frame clones and is missing some. The sample holds hundreds of thousands of clones, 88% seen once. These data were likewise used in another study, on human thymus T cells. That report adds: Thymus was obtained from resections taken during corrective heart surgery. Across thymic and blood repertoires, the usage of V and J genes appeared to be biased. Related work showed strongly overlapping thymic repertoires across unrelated individuals.

Sample: thymocytes. This sequence originates from a boy under two years old with a congenital heart defect. J is TRBJ1-1 and V is TRBV29-1; maybe TRBD1 (5 bases). The CDR3 region is CSVEESGSPTEAFF. DNA for the CDR3: TGCAGCGTTGAAGAGTCAGGGTCACCGACTGAAGCTTTCTTT. Drawing the rest from reference TRBV29-1 and TRBJ1-1, the complete variable domain is SAVISQKPSRDICQRGTSLTIQCQVDSQVTMMFWYRQQPGQSLTLIATANQGSEATYESGFVIDKFPISRPNLTFSTLTVSNMSPEDSSIYLCSVEESGSPTEAFFGQGTRLTVV.